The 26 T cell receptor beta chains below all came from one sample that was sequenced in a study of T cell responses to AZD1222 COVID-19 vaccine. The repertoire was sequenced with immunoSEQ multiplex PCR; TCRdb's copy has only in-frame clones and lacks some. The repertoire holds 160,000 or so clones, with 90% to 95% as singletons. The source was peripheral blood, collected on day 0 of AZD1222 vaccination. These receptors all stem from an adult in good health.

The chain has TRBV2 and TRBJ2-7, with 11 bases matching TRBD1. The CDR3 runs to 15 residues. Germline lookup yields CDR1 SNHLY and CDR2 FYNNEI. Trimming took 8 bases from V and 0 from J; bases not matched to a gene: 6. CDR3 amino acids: CASGTGGESSYEQYF. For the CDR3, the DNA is TGTGCCAGCGGGACAGGGGGGGAGAGCTCCTACGAGCAGTACTTC.

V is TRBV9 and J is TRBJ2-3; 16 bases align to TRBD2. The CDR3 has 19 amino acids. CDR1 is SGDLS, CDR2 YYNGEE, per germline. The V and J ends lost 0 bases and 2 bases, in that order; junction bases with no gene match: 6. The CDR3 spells CASSVGEGLAGGITDTQYF. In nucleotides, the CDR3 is TGTGCCAGCAGCGTAGGGGAGGGACTAGCGGGAGGGATCACAGATACGCAGTATTTT.

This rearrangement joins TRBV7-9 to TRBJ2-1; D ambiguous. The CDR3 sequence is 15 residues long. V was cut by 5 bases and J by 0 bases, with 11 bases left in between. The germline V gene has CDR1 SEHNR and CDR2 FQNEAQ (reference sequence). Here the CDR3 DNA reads TGTGCCAGCAGCGCCCCTTGGTCCTCCTACAATGAGCAGTTCTTC. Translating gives CASSAPWSSYNEQFF.

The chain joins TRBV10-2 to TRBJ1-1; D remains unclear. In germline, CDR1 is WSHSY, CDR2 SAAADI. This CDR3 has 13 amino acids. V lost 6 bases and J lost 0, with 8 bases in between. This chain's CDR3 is CASRVSLNTEAFF. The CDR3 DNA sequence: TGCGCCAGCAGGGTTAGCTTGAACACTGAAGCTTTCTTT.

The DNA for the CDR3 is TGTGCCAGCAGCTTGCGGCCGGAAAGGGAAAAACTGTTTTTT. Its translation: CASSLRPEREKLFF. The chain links TRBV5-5 to TRBJ1-4; D is uncertain. The CDR3 spans 14 residues. CDR1 is SGHKS and CDR2 is YYEKEE in the germline V gene (reference sequence). V shed 1 base and J shed 8 bases, with 12 bases lying between them.

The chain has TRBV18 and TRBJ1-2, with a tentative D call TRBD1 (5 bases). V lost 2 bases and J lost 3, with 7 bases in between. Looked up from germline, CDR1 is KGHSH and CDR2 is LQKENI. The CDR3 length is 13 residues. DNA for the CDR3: TGTGCCAGCTCACCAGGGGGAGACTATGGCTACACCTTC. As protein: CASSPGGDYGYTF.

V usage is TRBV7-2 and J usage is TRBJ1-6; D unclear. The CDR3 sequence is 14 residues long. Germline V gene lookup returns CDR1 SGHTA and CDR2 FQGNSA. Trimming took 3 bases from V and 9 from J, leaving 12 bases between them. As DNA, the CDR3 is TGTGCCAGCAGCTTTGACCTAGAAGCTTCACCCCTCCACTTT. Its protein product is CASSFDLEASPLHF.

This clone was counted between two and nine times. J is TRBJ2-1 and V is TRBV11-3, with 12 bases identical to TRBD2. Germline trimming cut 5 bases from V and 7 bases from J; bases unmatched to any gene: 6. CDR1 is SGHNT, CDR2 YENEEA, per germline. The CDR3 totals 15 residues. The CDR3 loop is CASSILAGGPNEQFF. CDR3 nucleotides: TGTGCCAGCAGCATCCTAGCGGGGGGGCCGAATGAGCAGTTCTTC.

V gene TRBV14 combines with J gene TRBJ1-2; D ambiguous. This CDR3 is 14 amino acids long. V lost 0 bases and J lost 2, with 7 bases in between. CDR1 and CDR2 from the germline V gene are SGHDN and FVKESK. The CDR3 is CASSQELWNYGYTF. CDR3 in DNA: TGTGCCAGCAGCCAAGAACTCTGGAACTATGGCTACACCTTC.

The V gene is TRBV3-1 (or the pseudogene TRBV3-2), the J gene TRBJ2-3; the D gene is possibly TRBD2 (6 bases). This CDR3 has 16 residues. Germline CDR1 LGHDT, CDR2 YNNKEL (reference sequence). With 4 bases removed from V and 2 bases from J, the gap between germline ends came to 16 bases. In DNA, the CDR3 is TGTGCCAGCAGCCCGATCGGGGGATTTTCCACAGATACGCAGTATTTT. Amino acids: CASSPIGGFSTDTQYF.

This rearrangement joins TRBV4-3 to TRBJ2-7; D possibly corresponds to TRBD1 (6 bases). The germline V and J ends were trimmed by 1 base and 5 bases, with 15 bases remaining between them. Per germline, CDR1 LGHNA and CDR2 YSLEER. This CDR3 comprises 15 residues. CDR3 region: CASSQGHRAVNEQYF. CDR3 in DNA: TGCGCCAGCAGCCAAGGGCACAGGGCTGTCAACGAGCAGTACTTC.

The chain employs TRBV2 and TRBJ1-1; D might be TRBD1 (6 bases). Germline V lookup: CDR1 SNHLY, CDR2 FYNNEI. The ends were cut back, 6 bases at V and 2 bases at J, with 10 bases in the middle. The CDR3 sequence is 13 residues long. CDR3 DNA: TGTGCCAGCAGGGACAGCAAAAACACTGAAGCTTTCTTT. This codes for CASRDSKNTEAFF.

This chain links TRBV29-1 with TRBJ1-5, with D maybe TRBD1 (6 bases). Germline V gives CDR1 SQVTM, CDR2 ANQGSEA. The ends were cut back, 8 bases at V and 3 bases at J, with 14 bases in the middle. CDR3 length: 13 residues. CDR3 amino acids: CSPEGGANQPQHF. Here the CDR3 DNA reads TGCAGCCCAGAGGGGGGGGCCAATCAGCCCCAGCATTTT.

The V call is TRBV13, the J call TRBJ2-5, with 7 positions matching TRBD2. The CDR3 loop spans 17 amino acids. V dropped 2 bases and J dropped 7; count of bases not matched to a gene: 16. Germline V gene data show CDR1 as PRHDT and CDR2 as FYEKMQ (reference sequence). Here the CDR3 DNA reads TGTGCCAGCAGCTTAAGGGTTCGTGGGAGGGCCGGAGGGACCCAGTACTTC. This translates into CASSLRVRGRAGGTQYF.

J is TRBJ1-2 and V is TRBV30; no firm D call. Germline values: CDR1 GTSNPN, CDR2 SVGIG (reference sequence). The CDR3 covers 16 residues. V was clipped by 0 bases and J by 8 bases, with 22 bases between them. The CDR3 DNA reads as TGTGCCTGGAGTGTGTATGGATTTAGAACAGTTGGAGGCTACACCTTC. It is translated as CAWSVYGFRTVGGYTF.

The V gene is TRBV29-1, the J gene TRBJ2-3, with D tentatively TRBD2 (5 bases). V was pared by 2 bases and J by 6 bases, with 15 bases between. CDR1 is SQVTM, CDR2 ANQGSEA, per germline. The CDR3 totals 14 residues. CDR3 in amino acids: CSVERGGRADTQYF. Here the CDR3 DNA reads TGCAGCGTTGAACGGGGTGGTCGGGCGGATACGCAGTATTTT.

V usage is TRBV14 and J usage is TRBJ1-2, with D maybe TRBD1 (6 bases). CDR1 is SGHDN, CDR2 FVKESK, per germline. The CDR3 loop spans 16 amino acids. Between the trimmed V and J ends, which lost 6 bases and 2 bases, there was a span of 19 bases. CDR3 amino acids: CASSHRTVWGNYGYTF. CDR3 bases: TGTGCCAGCAGTCACCGGACAGTCTGGGGGAACTATGGCTACACCTTC.

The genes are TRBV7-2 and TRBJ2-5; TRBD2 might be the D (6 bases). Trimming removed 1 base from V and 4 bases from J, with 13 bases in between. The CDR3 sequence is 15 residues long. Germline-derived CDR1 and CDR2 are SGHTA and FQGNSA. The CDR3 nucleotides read TGTGCCAGCAGCTTAGATGGAGGGTTCTCAGAGACCCAGTACTTC. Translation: CASSLDGGFSETQYF.

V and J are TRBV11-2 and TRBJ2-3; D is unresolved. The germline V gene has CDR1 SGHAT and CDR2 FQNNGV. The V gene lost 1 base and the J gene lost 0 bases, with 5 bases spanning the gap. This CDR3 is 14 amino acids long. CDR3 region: CASSLVVSTDTQYF. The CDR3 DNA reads TGTGCCAGCAGCTTAGTTGTGAGCACAGATACGCAGTATTTT.

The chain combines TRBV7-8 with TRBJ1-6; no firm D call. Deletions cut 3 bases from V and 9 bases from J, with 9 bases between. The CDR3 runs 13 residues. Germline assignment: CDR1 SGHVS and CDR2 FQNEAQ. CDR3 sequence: CASSLSPSSPLHF. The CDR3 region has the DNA TGTGCCAGCAGCTTGAGTCCTAGTTCACCCCTCCACTTT.

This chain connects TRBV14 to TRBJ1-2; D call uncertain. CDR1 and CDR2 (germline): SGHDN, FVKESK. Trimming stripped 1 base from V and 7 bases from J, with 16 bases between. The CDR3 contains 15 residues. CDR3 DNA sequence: TGTGCCAGCAGCCAAGCCTCTCGATCGGGGATTGGCTACACCTTC. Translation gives CASSQASRSGIGYTF.

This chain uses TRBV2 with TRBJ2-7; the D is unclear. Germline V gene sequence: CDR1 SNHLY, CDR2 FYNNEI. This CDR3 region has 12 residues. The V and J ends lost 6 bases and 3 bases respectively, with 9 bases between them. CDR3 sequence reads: CASRGIGYEQYF. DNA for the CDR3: TGTGCCAGCAGGGGTATAGGCTACGAGCAGTACTTC.

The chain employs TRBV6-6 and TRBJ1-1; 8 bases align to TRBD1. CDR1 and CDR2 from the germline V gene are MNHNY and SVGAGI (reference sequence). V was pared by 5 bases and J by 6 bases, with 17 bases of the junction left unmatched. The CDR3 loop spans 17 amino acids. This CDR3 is CASSPQGARQGKPEAFF. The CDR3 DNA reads TGTGCCAGCAGTCCCCAAGGGGCACGACAGGGGAAACCTGAAGCTTTCTTT.

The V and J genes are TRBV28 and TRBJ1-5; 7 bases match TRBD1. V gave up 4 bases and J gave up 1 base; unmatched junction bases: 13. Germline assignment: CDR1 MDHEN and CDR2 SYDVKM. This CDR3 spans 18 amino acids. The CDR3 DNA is TGTGCCAGCAGTTACGGGACAGTCTCTTCCTTAAGCAATCAGCCCCAGCATTTT. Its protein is CASSYGTVSSLSNQPQHF. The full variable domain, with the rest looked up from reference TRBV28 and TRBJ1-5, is DVKVTQSSRYLVKRTGEKVFLECVQDMDHENMFWYRQDPGLGLRLIYFSYDVKMKEKGDIPEGYSVSREKKERFSLILESASTNQTSMYLCASSYGTVSSLSNQPQHFGDGTRLSIL.

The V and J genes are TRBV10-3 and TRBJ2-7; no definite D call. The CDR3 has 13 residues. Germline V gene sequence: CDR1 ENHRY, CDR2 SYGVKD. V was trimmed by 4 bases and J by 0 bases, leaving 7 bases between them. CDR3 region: CAISVESSYEQYF. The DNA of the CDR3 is TGTGCCATCAGTGTCGAGAGCTCCTACGAGCAGTACTTC.

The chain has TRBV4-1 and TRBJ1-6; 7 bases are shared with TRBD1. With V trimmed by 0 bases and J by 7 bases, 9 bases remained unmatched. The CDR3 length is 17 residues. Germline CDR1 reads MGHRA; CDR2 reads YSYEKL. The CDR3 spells CASSQDASEQGNSPLHF. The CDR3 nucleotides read TGCGCCAGCAGCCAAGATGCGTCGGAACAGGGGAATTCACCCCTCCACTTT.